These T cell receptor beta chains were read from a single sample in a study of beta chain features in type 1 diabetes. The assay was immunoSEQ multiplex PCR, and TCRdb's table has in-frame clones only and misses some. The table has 680,000 or so clones, around an eighth seen once. The sample taken for sequencing was naive CD4+ T cells from blood. These receptors all stem from a man aged 18 to 35 with type 1 diabetes. Both conserved end residues are part of each CDR3. D genes are given only for firm matches. Clone size, where shown, is once, few, many, or a class for clones that have expanded.

size | J | V | D | DNA | CDR3
few | TRBJ1-1 | TRBV12-5 | NA | TGTGCTAGTGCCCTGAACACTGAAGCTTTCTTT | CASALNTEAFF
few | TRBJ2-3 | TRBV7-9 | NA | TGTGCCAGCAGCTTACCCCTAGATACGCAGTATTTT | CASSLPLDTQYF
few | TRBJ2-5 | TRBV13 | NA | TGTGCCAGCAGCTTAGGGAAGGACTACCCGGCGACCCAGTACTTC | CASSLGKDYPATQYF
few | TRBJ2-1 | TRBV28 | TRBD2 | TGTGCCAGCATGGGGCGGGAGGGCTCCTACAATGAGCAGTTCTTC | CASMGREGSYNEQFF
few | TRBJ1-5 | TRBV5-4 | TRBD1 | TGTGCCAGCAGCCTCGGGACAGCTAGCAATCAGCCCCAGCATTTT | CASSLGTASNQPQHF
NA | TRBJ2-2 | TRBV9 | NA | TGTGCCAGCAGCGTGCTCGGGACTGCGAACACCGGGGAGCTGTTTTTT | CASSVLGTANTGELFF
NA | TRBJ1-2 | TRBV28 | NA | TGTGCCAGCACATTGGGGGTAGGCTATGGCTACACCTTC | CASTLGVGYGYTF
few | TRBJ1-4 | TRBV5-1 | NA | TGCGCCAGCAGCAGAAGGGAAGGAGGCGAAAAACTGTTTTTT | CASSRREGGEKLFF
few | TRBJ2-5 | TRBV12-5 | TRBD2 | TGTGCTAGCCTGCAGGGACTAGCAAGAATAGAGACCCAGTACTTC | CASLQGLARIETQYF
NA | TRBJ1-5 | TRBV29-1 | NA | TGCAGCGTTGGCCCCACCCCCGCAGGTCAGCCCCAGCATTTT | CSVGPTPAGQPQHF
NA | TRBJ1-1 | TRBV7-2 | NA | TGTGCCAGCAGCTTAGCTTTCGACACTGAAGCTTTCTTT | CASSLAFDTEAFF
few | TRBJ2-1 | TRBV5-6 | NA | TGTGCCAGCAGCCTAACGGGGTCCAATGAGCAGTTCTTC | CASSLTGSNEQFF
NA | TRBJ2-7 | TRBV7-9 | NA | TGTGCCAGCAGCGCGCAGGGGTACTCCTACGAGCAGTACTTC | CASSAQGYSYEQYF
NA | TRBJ1-1 | TRBV18 | NA | TGTGCCAGCTCACCACCCGGGGGGCGAGGGACTGAAGCTTTCTTT | CASSPPGGRGTEAFF
few | TRBJ2-1 | TRBV6-6 | NA | TGTGCCAGCAGCGACATCGGGGAATTACAACTTCATGAGCAGTTCTTC | CASSDIGELQLHEQFF
NA | TRBJ1-2 | TRBV18 | TRBD1 | TGTGCCAGCTCACCCACCGTCGGGACAGAGAATAACTATGGCTACACCTTC | CASSPTVGTENNYGYTF
few | TRBJ1-1 | TRBV7-3 | NA | TGTGCCAGCACCAATCATGACACTGAAGCTTTCTTT | CASTNHDTEAFF
few | TRBJ1-2 | TRBV29-1 | TRBD1 | TGCAGCGTTGGGGGACAGAACTATGGCTACACCTTC | CSVGGQNYGYTF
few | TRBJ1-6 | TRBV6-1 | NA | TGTGCCGGGGGGCAGGGAGTGGATTCACCCCTCCACTTT | CAGGQGVDSPLHF
NA | TRBJ1-1 | TRBV30 | NA | TGTGCCTGGAGTGCGTGGGGGTACGGTGAAGCTTTCTTT | CAWSAWGYGEAFF
few | TRBJ2-1 | TRBV5-1 | NA | TGCGCCAGCAGCCCAGGACAGAAGGGTGAGCAGTTCTTC | CASSPGQKGEQFF
NA | TRBJ2-1 | TRBV5-1 | NA | TGCGCCAGCAGGGGAACTGGCTCCTACAATGAGCAGTTCTTC | CASRGTGSYNEQFF
NA | TRBJ1-6 | TRBV7-9 | TRBD1 | TGTGCCAGCAGCTTAGCTCACTATCGACAGGGGAAGAATTCACCCCTCCACTTT | CASSLAHYRQGKNSPLHF
NA | TRBJ1-5 | TRBV30 | NA | TGTGCCTGGACCTCCGGGGCTAACAATCAGCCCCAGCATTTT | CAWTSGANNQPQHF
NA | TRBJ1-4 | TRBV6-5 | NA | TGTGCCAGCAGTCCTGGTGCAACTAATGAAAAACTGTTTTTT | CASSPGATNEKLFF
NA | TRBJ1-4 | TRBV6-1 | NA | TGTGCCAGCAGTGCGGGACAAACCATTGAAAAACTGTTTTTT | CASSAGQTIEKLFF
few | TRBJ2-7 | TRBV7-2 | TRBD1 | TGTGCCAGCAGCTTAGCCGACAGGGTCCAGGAGCAGTACTTC | CASSLADRVQEQYF
few | TRBJ2-1 | TRBV5-4 | NA | TGTGCCAGCAGCGCTTATGGGGTATACAGCTCCTACAATGAGCAGTTCTTC | CASSAYGVYSSYNEQFF
NA | TRBJ2-5 | TRBV14 | TRBD1 | TGTGCCAGCAGCCAAAATACAGGGGTCCGCCAAGAGACCCAGTACTTC | CASSQNTGVRQETQYF
few | TRBJ2-5 | TRBV6-1 | NA | TGTGCCAGCAGTGCCGGCCCTCAAGAGACCCAGTACTTC | CASSAGPQETQYF
few | TRBJ1-1 | TRBV6-5 | NA | TGTGCCAGCAGTTACTCGACAGTCCCGACGAACACTGAAGCTTTCTTT | CASSYSTVPTNTEAFF
few | TRBJ2-7 | TRBV18 | NA | TGTGCCAGCTCACCACCGGGGACCCGCGAGCAGTACTTC | CASSPPGTREQYF
few | TRBJ2-3 | TRBV11-2 | TRBD1 | TGTGCCAGCAGCTTAGATAGTTACGGGACAGGACACACAGATACGCAGTATTTT | CASSLDSYGTGHTDTQYF
NA | TRBJ2-2 | TRBV10-1 | TRBD1 | TGCGCCAGCAGTACCGGGACAGGGACCGCCGGGGAGCTGTTTTTT | CASSTGTGTAGELFF
NA | TRBJ2-1 | TRBV11-2 | NA | TGTGCCAGCAGCTTACAGAGGCTAGAGAACTACAATGAGCAGTTCTTC | CASSLQRLENYNEQFF